These T cell receptor beta chains were read from a single sample in a study of human T cells and chemical hapten exposure. TCRdb re-called the 5' RACE reads through MiXCR, storing one row per CDR3 protein. The repertoire holds some 150,000 distinct CDR3 sequences, with 4.1% as singletons. These receptors were obtained from a female donor in good health. Each CDR3 is given with its conserved first and last residue. A D gene is named only where the DNA matches it firmly. Size tells how often a clone was seen (once, few, many) or the class of an expanded clone, and some rows leave it out.

clone_size: many; v_call: TRBV5-4; j_call: TRBJ1-6; cdr3_length: 16; d_call: NA; cdr3_nt: TGTGCCAGCAGCCTGAACCGGGACTGGGGGGATTCACCCCTCCACTTT; cdr3_aa: CASSLNRDWGDSPLHF
clone_size: many; v_call: TRBV27; j_call: TRBJ2-1; cdr3_length: 20; d_call: TRBD1; cdr3_nt: TGTGCCAGCAGTCCACCGACAGGGGGCTGGTATAATCCGGGCTACAATGAGCAGTTCTTC; cdr3_aa: CASSPPTGGWYNPGYNEQFF
clone_size: NA; v_call: TRBV6-5; j_call: TRBJ1-4; cdr3_length: 16; d_call: TRBD1; cdr3_nt: TGTGCCAGCAGTTACTCGACACCGGACAGGGAAGAAAAACTGTTTTTT; cdr3_aa: CASSYSTPDREEKLFF
clone_size: many; v_call: TRBV2; j_call: TRBJ2-7; cdr3_length: 13; d_call: NA; cdr3_nt: TGTGCCAGCAGTGAGTTTACCTCCTACGAGCAGTACTTC; cdr3_aa: CASSEFTSYEQYF
clone_size: many; v_call: TRBV5-6; j_call: TRBJ1-1; cdr3_length: 15; d_call: NA; cdr3_nt: TGTGCCAGCAGCCAAATCGACAGCCTTTACACTGAAGCTTTCTTT; cdr3_aa: CASSQIDSLYTEAFF
clone_size: many; v_call: TRBV7-9; j_call: TRBJ1-2; cdr3_length: 11; d_call: NA; cdr3_nt: TGTGCCAGCAGCTCCGAGTATGGCTACACCTTC; cdr3_aa: CASSSEYGYTF
clone_size: many; v_call: TRBV7-3; j_call: TRBJ1-6; cdr3_length: 14; d_call: NA; cdr3_nt: TGTGCCAGCAGCTTATTCTCCTATAATTCACCCCTCCACTTT; cdr3_aa: CASSLFSYNSPLHF
clone_size: few; v_call: TRBV6-1; j_call: TRBJ1-6; cdr3_length: 13; d_call: NA; cdr3_nt: TGTGCCAGCATCTCCGGGGGGTATTCACCCCTCCACTTT; cdr3_aa: CASISGGYSPLHF
clone_size: many; v_call: TRBV7-9; j_call: TRBJ2-2; cdr3_length: 16; d_call: TRBD1; cdr3_nt: TGTGCCAGCAGCCCACCGGGACAGGGGAACACCGGGGAGCTGTTTTTT; cdr3_aa: CASSPPGQGNTGELFF
clone_size: many; v_call: TRBV3-1; j_call: TRBJ2-1; cdr3_length: 15; d_call: TRBD2; cdr3_nt: TGTGCCAGCAGCCCGACTAGCATTTGCCGTGGGGAGCAGTTCTTC; cdr3_aa: CASSPTSICRGEQFF
clone_size: many; v_call: TRBV2; j_call: TRBJ2-1; cdr3_length: 18; d_call: NA; cdr3_nt: TGTGCCAGCAGCCTCAGAGAGATGGGCAGGGGAATGGACAATGAGCAGTTCTTC; cdr3_aa: CASSLREMGRGMDNEQFF
clone_size: many; v_call: TRBV20-1; j_call: TRBJ1-5; cdr3_length: 16; d_call: TRBD1; cdr3_nt: TGCAGTGCTAGAGATCGGGCGGGACAGACGAATCAGCCCCAGCATTTT; cdr3_aa: CSARDRAGQTNQPQHF